This T cell receptor beta chain was identified during a study of cytomegalovirus exposure and HLA in healthy donors. As for this clone: What it recognizes is unknown.

It was with 60 Vbeta and 13 Jbeta primers that the PCR ran. Libraries were prepared by immunoSEQ multiplex PCR; TCRdb keeps only in-frame clonotypes and omits some of them. The table lists fewer than 100,000 clones, 65% to 80% of them singletons. The V and J ends lost 0 bases and 6 bases, in that order; junction bases with no gene match: 9. The germline CDR1 and CDR2 sequences are SGHNT and YENEEA. The CDR3 is 17 amino acids. Findings and limits, study-wide: The study flagged approximately 180 TCR beta chains as cytomegalovirus-associated.

V is TRBV11-3 and J is TRBJ2-3, with 10 bases lining up with TRBD2. The sequence derives from a man in his forties in good health and CMV-seropositive. The sequenced sample was PBMCs. CDR3 sequence: CASSLDPPSGGADTQYF. For the CDR3, the DNA is TGTGCCAGCAGCTTAGATCCCCCCAGCGGGGGGGCGGATACGCAGTATTTT.